This T cell receptor (beta chain) was documented in a study of blood T cells in healthy people across ages. Study observations and caveats: Unknown donor CMV status possibly confounded expanded clonotype changes.

Germline CDR1 reads MGHDK; CDR2 reads SYGVNS. The V and J ends lost 7 bases and 7 bases, in that order; junction bases with no gene match: 15. This CDR3 spans 16 amino acids. Regarding this clonotype: Its antigen is undetermined.

Per sample, extraction of total RNA gave at least 5.5 micrograms in every case. For the second PCR, which ran for about 6 to 11 cycles, a sample-barcoded 5' primer and a J-beta primer mix were used. TCRdb re-derived calls from the 5' RACE reads in MiXCR, one entry per CDR3 protein. The sample lists 700,000 or so distinct CDR3 sequences, roughly 43% seen once, with around 30% in the top ten. V gene TRBV25-1 combines with J gene TRBJ1-1; TRBD1 agrees at 10 bases. The receptor comes from a man at least 80 years old in good health. The material sequenced was blood. CDR3 loop: CASTLGGTGAIGEAFF. The CDR3 bases are TGTGCCAGCACCCTAGGTGGGACAGGGGCGATTGGTGAAGCTTTCTTT. Variable domain in full (rest from reference TRBV25-1 and TRBJ1-1): EADIYQTPRYLVIGTGKKITLECSQTMGHDKMYWYQQDPGMELHLIHYSYGVNSTEKGDLSSESTVSRIRTEHFPLTLESARPSHTSQYLCASTLGGTGAIGEAFFGQGTRLTVV.